This T cell receptor beta chain was profiled in a study of blood T cell repertoires in COVID-19. At the level of the study: Sites across the United States, Italy and Spain contributed samples from acute and convalescent COVID-19. T cells, B-cell-depleted T cells, or PBMCs supplied cDNA or gDNA.

Germline V lookup: CDR1 SNHLY, CDR2 FYNNEI. The germline V and J ends were trimmed by 5 bases and 0 bases, with 13 bases remaining between them. The CDR3 length is 16 residues. With regard to this clone: The same CDR3 is also encoded by other DNA sequences in this sample.

In the source study's methods: For nucleated cells, counts were estimated from reference gene primer amplification. TCRdb's copy holds only in-frame clones and misses some; the assay was immunoSEQ multiplex PCR. That table is the source of V, J and clone size, and D and trimming were worked out from the DNA. The sample contains about 190,000 clones, about 88% of which appear only once. The chain employs TRBV2 and TRBJ1-4, with a possible D match to TRBD1 (6 bases). Sequences were obtained from peripheral blood. The receptor was derived from a woman between 40 and 50 years old who had recovered from COVID-19. CDR3 residues: CASSIQGYATNEKLFF. The CDR3 nucleotides are TGTGCCAGCAGTATACAGGGATATGCAACTAATGAAAAACTGTTTTTT. Drawing the rest from reference TRBV2 and TRBJ1-4, the complete variable domain is EPEVTQTPSHQVTQMGQEVILRCVPISNHLYFYWYRQILGQKVEFLVSFYNNEISEKSEIFDDQFSVERPDGSNFTLKIRSTKLEDSAMYFCASSIQGYATNEKLFFGSGTQLSVL.